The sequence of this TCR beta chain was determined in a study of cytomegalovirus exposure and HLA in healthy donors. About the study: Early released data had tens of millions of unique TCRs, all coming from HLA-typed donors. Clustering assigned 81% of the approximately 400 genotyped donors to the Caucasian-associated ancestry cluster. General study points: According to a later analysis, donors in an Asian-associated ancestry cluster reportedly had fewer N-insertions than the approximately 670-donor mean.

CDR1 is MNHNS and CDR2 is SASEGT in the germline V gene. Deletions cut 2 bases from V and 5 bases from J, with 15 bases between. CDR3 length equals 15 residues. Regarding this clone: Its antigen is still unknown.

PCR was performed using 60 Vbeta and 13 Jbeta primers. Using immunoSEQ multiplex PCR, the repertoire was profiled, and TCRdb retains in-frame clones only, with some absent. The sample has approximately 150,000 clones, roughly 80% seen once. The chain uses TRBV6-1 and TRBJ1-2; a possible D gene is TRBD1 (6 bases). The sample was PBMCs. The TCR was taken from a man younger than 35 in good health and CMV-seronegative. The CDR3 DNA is TGTGCCAGCAGTGAAATATGGGGTCAGGGGTATGGCTACACCTTC. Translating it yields CASSEIWGQGYGYTF.